This T cell receptor beta chain comes out of a study of long-term antiretroviral therapy in people with HIV. An immunoSEQ assay, version v3.0, was performed at survey level. TCRdb's copy holds only in-frame clones and misses some; the assay was immunoSEQ multiplex PCR. The table lists 25,000 to 35,000 clones, around 96% of them singletons. V was clipped by 1 base and J by 3 bases, with 14 bases between them. The CDR3 is 15 amino acids. The germline gives CDR1 SGHRS, CDR2 YFSETQ. This material consisted of unsorted PBMCs, taken 5.3 years after starting antiretroviral therapy. V is TRBV5-1 and J is TRBJ2-7; D uncertain. This TCR was recovered from a man aged 25-45 years with HIV. The CDR3: CASSLTFERSYEQYF. CDR3 DNA: TGCGCCAGCAGCTTGACATTTGAAAGGAGCTACGAGCAGTACTTC.